The source of this T cell receptor (beta chain) is a study of blood T cell repertoires in COVID-19. Turning to the study itself: The origin of the acute and convalescent COVID-19 samples was the United States, Italy and Spain. From T cells, B-cell-depleted T cells, or PBMCs came the material, which was cDNA or gDNA.

Trimming left V 0 bases short and J 1 base short, with 12 bases between. The CDR3 has 16 amino acids. Germline V CDR1 and CDR2: LNHDA, SQIVND (reference sequence). As processed by the authors: Researchers report that nucleated cell counts were estimated from reference gene primer amplification. Profiling relied on immunoSEQ multiplex PCR, and the TCRdb table lists in-frame clones only, not all of them. V and J calls and clone size are given by that table; D and trimming were obtained from the DNA. This sample has 310,000 or so clones, with around 90% found just once. The sample was peripheral blood. The TCR sequence derives from a woman aged 50 to 60 who had recovered from COVID-19. This rearrangement joins TRBV19 to TRBJ2-5; maybe TRBD2 (7 bases). This CDR3 reads CASSIERGGLQETQYF. The DNA for the CDR3 is TGTGCCAGTAGTATAGAGAGGGGGGGACTCCAAGAGACCCAGTACTTC.